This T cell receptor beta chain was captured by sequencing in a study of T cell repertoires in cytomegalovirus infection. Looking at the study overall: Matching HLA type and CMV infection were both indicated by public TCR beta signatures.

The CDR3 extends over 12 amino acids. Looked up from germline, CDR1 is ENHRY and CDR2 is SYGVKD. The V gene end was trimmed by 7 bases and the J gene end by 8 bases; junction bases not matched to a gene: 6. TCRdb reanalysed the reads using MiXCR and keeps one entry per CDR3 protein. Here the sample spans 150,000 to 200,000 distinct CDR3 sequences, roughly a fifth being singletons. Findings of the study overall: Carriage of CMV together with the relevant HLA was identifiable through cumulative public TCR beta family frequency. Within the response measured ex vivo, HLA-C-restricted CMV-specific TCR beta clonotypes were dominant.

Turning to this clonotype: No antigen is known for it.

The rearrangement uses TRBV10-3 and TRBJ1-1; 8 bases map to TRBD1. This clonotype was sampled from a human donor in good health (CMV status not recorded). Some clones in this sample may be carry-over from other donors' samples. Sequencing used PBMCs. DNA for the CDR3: TGTGCCATCAAACCGGACAGGGCAGAAGCTTTCTTT. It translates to CAIKPDRAEAFF.